This section outlines one T cell receptor beta chain sequence together with its context. The antigen is not known. TCRdb processed the reads anew with MiXCR; each CDR3 protein has one entry. The table lists around 450,000 distinct CDR3 sequences, 11% of them singletons, with 10% in the top ten. This sample was included in a study of T cell repertoires in cytomegalovirus infection. In the study overall: Based on public TCR beta signatures, there were indications of CMV infection and of a matching HLA type. The study, taken as a whole, reports: Individuals carrying CMV plus the relevant HLA were identified by cumulative frequency of public TCR beta families. Dominating the ex vivo response were TCR beta clonotypes that were CMV-specific and HLA-C-restricted.

V lost 6 bases to trimming and J lost 3 bases, with 20 bases between them. The CDR3 runs 16 residues. The TCR originated in a human donor in good health (CMV status not recorded). Some clones in this sample may be carry-over from other donors' samples. The chain links TRBV12-3 or TRBV12-4 to TRBJ1-1; perhaps TRBD1 as D (5 bases). What was sequenced was PBMCs. The CDR3 DNA is TGTGCCAGCAGCCACGGCGGGGGAGGGATTGACACTGAAGCTTTCTTT. As protein: CASSHGGGGIDTEAFF.